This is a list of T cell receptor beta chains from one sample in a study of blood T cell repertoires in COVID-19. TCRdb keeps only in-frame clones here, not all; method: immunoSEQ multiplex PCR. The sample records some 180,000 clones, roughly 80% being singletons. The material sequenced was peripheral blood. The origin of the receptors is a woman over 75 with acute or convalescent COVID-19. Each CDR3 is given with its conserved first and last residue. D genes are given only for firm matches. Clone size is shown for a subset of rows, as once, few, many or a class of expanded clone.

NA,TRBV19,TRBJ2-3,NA,CASSISLGAISTDTQYF,TGTGCCAGTAGTATTTCTTTGGGGGCAATCAGCACAGATACGCAGTATTTT
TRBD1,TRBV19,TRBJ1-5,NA,CASTRGQHSNQPQHF,TGTGCCAGTACCCGGGGACAGCACTCCAATCAGCCCCAGCATTTT
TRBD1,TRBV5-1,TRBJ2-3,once,CASSPGQGADTQYF,TGCGCCAGCAGCCCCGGACAGGGGGCCGATACGCAGTATTTT
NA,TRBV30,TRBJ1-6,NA,CAWGLGPRPLHF,TGTGCCTGGGGTTTGGGCCCTCGTCCCCTCCACTTT
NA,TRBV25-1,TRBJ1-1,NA,CASSEFPRQEAFF,TGTGCCAGCAGTGAATTCCCGCGACAGGAAGCTTTCTTT
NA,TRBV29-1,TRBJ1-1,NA,CSVETAQGTEAFF,TGCAGCGTTGAAACTGCACAGGGCACTGAAGCTTTCTTT
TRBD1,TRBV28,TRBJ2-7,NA,CASSSTGTGFYEQYF,TGTGCCAGCAGTTCAACCGGGACAGGGTTTTACGAGCAGTACTTC
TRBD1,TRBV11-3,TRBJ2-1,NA,CASSLEGTGVNEQFF,TGTGCCAGCAGCTTAGAAGGGACAGGGGTCAATGAGCAGTTCTTC
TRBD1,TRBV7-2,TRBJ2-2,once,CASSPVGGQGGTGELFF,TGTGCCAGCAGCCCAGTAGGTGGACAGGGGGGCACCGGGGAGCTGTTTTTT
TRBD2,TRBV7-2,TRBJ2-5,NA,CASSWTRKETQYF,TGTGCCAGCAGCTGGACTAGGAAAGAGACCCAGTACTTC
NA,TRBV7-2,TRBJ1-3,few,CASSETGFSGNTIYF,TGTGCCAGCAGTGAAACAGGGTTCTCTGGAAACACCATATATTTT
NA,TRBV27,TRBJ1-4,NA,CASSLSSRVTNEKLFF,TGTGCCAGCAGTTTATCGAGCCGGGTTACTAATGAAAAACTGTTTTTT
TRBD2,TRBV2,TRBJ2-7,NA,CASSEYPGGSPYEQYF,TGTGCCAGCAGTGAATATCCCGGGGGGTCTCCCTACGAGCAGTACTTC
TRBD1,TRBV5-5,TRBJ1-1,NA,CASSSQGGVTEAFF,TGTGCCAGCAGCTCACAGGGGGGTGTCACTGAAGCTTTCTTT
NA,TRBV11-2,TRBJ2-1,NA,CASSPSPGKESSYNEQFF,TGTGCCAGCAGCCCTTCCCCAGGGAAGGAGAGCTCCTACAATGAGCAGTTCTTC
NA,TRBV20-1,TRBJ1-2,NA,CSARDGLGYTF,TGCAGTGCTAGAGATGGGCTTGGCTACACCTTC
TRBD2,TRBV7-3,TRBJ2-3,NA,CASSPGLASDTQYF,TGTGCCAGCAGCCCTGGACTAGCCTCAGATACGCAGTATTTT
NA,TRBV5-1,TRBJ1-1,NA,CASSWGRQEEAFF,TGCGCCAGCAGCTGGGGGAGACAGGAGGAAGCTTTCTTT
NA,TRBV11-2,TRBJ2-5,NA,CASSLGEETQYF,TGTGCCAGCAGCTTGGGCGAAGAGACCCAGTACTTC
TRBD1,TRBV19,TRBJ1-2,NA,CASSRALGTGRPEEPYGYTF,TGTGCCAGTAGTCGCGCTTTGGGGACAGGGCGCCCAGAGGAACCTTATGGCTACACCTTC
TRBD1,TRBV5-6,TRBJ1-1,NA,CASSFWPGDRGFSTEAFF,TGTGCCAGCAGCTTCTGGCCAGGGGACAGGGGATTTTCCACTGAAGCTTTCTTT
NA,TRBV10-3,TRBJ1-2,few,CAITDSQEIYGYTF,TGTGCCATCACAGATTCACAGGAGATCTATGGCTACACCTTC
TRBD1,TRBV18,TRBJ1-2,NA,CASSAGQGPFYGYTF,TGTGCCAGCTCAGCCGGACAGGGACCTTTCTATGGCTACACCTTC
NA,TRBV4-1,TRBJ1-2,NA,CASSQDVSVRGLDGYTF,TGCGCCAGCAGCCAAGATGTTTCCGTTAGAGGTCTCGATGGCTACACCTTC
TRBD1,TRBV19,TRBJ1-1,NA,CASSANRGTEAFF,TGTGCCAGTAGTGCGAACAGGGGTACTGAAGCTTTCTTT
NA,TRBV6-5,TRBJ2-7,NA,CASGLAFSYEQYF,TGTGCCAGCGGGCTAGCGTTCTCCTACGAGCAGTACTTC
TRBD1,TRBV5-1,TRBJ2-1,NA,CASSLTDRGSYNEQFF,TGCGCCAGCAGCTTGACGGACAGGGGCTCCTACAATGAGCAGTTCTTC
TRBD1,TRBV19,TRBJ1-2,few,CASTSQRDRGKDGYTF,TGTGCCAGTACCTCCCAAAGGGACAGGGGGAAGGATGGCTACACCTTC
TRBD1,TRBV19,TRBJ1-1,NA,CASSPDREWNTEAFF,TGTGCCAGTAGTCCCGACAGGGAATGGAACACTGAAGCTTTCTTT
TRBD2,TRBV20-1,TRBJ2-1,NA,CSASGLAGEDEQFF,TGCAGTGCTAGTGGGCTAGCGGGAGAGGATGAGCAGTTCTTC
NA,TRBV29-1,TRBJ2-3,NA,CSDLSGDTDTQYF,TGCAGCGACCTGTCAGGGGACACAGATACGCAGTATTTT
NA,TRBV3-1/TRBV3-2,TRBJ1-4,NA,CASSQDPGGNEKLFF,TGTGCCAGCAGCCAAGATCCGGGGGGTAATGAAAAACTGTTTTTT
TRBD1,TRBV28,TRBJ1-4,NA,CASGQGDATNEKLFF,TGTGCCAGCGGACAGGGGGATGCAACTAATGAAAAACTGTTTTTT
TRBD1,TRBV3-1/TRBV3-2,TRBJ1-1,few,CASSIETGIGGDTEAFF,TGTGCCAGCAGCATAGAGACAGGGATAGGGGGTGACACTGAAGCTTTCTTT
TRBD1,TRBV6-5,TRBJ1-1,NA,CASRKQGAYTEAFF,TGTGCCAGCAGGAAACAGGGGGCCTACACTGAAGCTTTCTTT
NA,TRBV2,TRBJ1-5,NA,CASGRGPQESNQPQHF,TGTGCCAGCGGCAGGGGCCCTCAGGAAAGCAATCAGCCCCAGCATTTT
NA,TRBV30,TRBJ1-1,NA,CAWNSALNTEAFF,TGTGCCTGGAACTCCGCCTTGAACACTGAAGCTTTCTTT
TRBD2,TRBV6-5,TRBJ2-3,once,CASTLAGVDTDTQYF,TGTGCCAGCACACTAGCGGGAGTTGACACAGATACGCAGTATTTT
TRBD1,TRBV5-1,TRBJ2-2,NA,CASRQGQMNTGELFF,TGCGCCAGCAGGCAGGGACAGATGAACACCGGGGAGCTGTTTTTT
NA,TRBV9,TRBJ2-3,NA,CASSVAGATSTDTQYF,TGTGCCAGCAGCGTAGCAGGGGCTACTAGCACAGATACGCAGTATTTT
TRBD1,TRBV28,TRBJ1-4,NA,CASSVDRVPNEKLFF,TGTGCCAGCAGCGTTGACAGGGTTCCTAATGAAAAACTGTTTTTT
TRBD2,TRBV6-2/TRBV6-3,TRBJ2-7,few,CASSTPIAGGSYEQYF,TGTGCCAGCAGTACCCCTATAGCGGGAGGCTCCTACGAGCAGTACTTC
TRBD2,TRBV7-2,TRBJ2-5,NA,CASSWLGLAEETQYF,TGTGCCAGCAGCTGGCTAGGGCTAGCGGAAGAGACCCAGTACTTC
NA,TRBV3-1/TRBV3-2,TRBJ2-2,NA,CASSQIRDTGELFF,TGTGCCAGCAGTCAAATCAGGGACACCGGGGAGCTGTTTTTT
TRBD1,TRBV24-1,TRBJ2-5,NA,CATSPGTAAQETQYF,TGTGCCACCAGTCCCGGGACAGCAGCCCAAGAGACCCAGTACTTC
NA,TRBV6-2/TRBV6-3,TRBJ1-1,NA,CASSFRQGSEAFF,TGTGCCAGCAGTTTTCGCCAGGGTTCTGAAGCTTTCTTT
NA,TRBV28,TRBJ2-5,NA,CASSLPQGGETQYF,TGTGCCAGCAGTTTACCACAGGGTGGCGAGACCCAGTACTTC
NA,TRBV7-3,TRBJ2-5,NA,CASSPRRGLGETQYF,TGTGCCAGCAGCCCTAGGCGGGGCCTCGGAGAGACCCAGTACTTC
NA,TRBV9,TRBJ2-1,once,CASSVGGNRSPPDEQFF,TGTGCCAGCAGCGTAGGAGGGAACCGGAGTCCCCCCGATGAGCAGTTCTTC
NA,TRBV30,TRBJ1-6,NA,CAWNLQGDSPLHF,TGTGCCTGGAACCTACAGGGAGATTCACCCCTCCACTTT
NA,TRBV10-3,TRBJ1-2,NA,CAIRETGESYGYTF,TGTGCCATCAGGGAGACGGGGGAGAGCTATGGCTACACCTTC
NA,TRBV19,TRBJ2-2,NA,CASRRSTGELFF,TGTGCCAGTAGGCGAAGCACCGGGGAGCTGTTTTTT
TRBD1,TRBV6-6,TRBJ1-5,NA,CASSYGQGSNQPQHF,TGTGCCAGCAGTTACGGACAGGGAAGCAATCAGCCCCAGCATTTT
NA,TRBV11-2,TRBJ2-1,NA,CASSLIYFEQFF,TGTGCCAGCAGCTTAATCTATTTTGAGCAGTTCTTC
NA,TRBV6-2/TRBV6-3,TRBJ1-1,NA,CASSSDKNTEAFF,TGTGCCAGCAGTTCGGACAAGAACACTGAAGCTTTCTTT
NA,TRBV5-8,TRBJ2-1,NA,CASSPTAYNEQFF,TGTGCCAGCAGCCCGACAGCCTACAATGAGCAGTTCTTC
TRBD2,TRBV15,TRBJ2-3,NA,CATGSGVSTDTQYF,TGTGCCACCGGTAGCGGGGTGTCCACAGATACGCAGTATTTT